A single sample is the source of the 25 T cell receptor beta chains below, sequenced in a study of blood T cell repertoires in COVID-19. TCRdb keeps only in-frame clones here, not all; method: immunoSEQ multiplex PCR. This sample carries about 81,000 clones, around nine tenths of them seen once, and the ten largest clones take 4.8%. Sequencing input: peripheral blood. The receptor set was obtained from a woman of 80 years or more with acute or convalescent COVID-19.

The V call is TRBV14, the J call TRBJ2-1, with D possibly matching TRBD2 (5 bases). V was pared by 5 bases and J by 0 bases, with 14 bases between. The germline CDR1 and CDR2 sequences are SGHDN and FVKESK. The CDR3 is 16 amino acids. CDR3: CASSKGLGNSYNEQFF. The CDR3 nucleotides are TGTGCCAGCAGCAAAGGGCTCGGGAACTCCTACAATGAGCAGTTCTTC.

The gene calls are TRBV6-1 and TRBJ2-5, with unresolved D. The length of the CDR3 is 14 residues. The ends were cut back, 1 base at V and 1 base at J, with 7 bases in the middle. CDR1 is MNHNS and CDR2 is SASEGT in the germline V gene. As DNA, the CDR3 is TGTGCCAGCAGTGAAGAATACGGCCAAGAGACCCAGTACTTC. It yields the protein CASSEEYGQETQYF.

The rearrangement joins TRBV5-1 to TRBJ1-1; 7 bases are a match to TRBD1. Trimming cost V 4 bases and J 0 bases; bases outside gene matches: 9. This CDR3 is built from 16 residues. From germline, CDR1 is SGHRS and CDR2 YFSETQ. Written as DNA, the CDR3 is TGCGCCAGCAGCATGGGACAGAGGAATGTGAACACTGAAGCTTTCTTT. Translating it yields CASSMGQRNVNTEAFF.

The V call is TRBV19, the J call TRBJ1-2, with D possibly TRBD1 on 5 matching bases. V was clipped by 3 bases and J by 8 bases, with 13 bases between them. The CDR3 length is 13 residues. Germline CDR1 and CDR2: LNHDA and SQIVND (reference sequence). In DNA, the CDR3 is TGTGCCAGTAGTATTGTGGCAGGGAACGGCTACACCTTC. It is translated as CASSIVAGNGYTF.

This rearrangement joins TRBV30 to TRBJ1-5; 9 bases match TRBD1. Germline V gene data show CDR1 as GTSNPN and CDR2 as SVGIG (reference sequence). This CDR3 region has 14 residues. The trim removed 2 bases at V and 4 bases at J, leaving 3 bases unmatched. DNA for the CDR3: TGTGCCTGGAGTAAAGGGACAGGGAATCAGCCCCAGCATTTT. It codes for CAWSKGTGNQPQHF.

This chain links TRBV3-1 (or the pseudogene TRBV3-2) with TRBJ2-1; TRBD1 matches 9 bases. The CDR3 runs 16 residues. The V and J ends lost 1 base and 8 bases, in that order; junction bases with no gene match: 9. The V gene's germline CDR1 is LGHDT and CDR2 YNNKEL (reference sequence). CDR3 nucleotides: TGTGCCAGCAGCCAAGCCGGGACAGGGTGGGTAGATGAGCAGTTCTTC. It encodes CASSQAGTGWVDEQFF.

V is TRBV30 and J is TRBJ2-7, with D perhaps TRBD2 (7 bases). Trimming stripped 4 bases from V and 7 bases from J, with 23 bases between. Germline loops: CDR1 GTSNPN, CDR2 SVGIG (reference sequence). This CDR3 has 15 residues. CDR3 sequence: CAWTIWGGGSREQYF. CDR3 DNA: TGTGCCTGGACTATTTGGGGGGGCGGAAGTCGGGAGCAGTACTTC.

CDR3 loop: CATKQGLIQYF. As DNA, the CDR3 is TGTGCCACAAAACAGGGTTTAATTCAGTACTTC. The chain joins TRBV6-5 to TRBJ2-4; D is perhaps TRBD1 (6 bases). With 10 bases removed from V and 10 bases from J, the gap between germline ends came to 14 bases. Germline-derived CDR1 and CDR2 are MNHEY and SVGAGI. This CDR3 spans 11 amino acids.

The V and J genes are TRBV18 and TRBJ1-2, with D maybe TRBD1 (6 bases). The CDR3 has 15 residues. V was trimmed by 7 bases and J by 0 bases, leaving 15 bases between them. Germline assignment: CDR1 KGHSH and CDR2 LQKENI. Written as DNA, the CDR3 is TGTGCCAGCTTCGGACAGAACGAATCTAACTATGGCTACACCTTC. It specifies CASFGQNESNYGYTF.

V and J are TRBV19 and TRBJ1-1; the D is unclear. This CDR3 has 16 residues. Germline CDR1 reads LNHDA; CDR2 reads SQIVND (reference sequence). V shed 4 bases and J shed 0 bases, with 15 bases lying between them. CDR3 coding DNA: TGTGCCAGTAGTACTATGGCAGGTGCAGTGAACACTGAAGCTTTCTTT. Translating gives CASSTMAGAVNTEAFF. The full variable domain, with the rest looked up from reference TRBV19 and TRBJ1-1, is DGGITQSPKYLFRKEGQNVTLSCEQNLNHDAMYWYRQDPGQGLRLIYYSQIVNDFQKGDIAEGYSVSREKKESFPLTVTSAQKNPTAFYLCASSTMAGAVNTEAFFGQGTRLTVV.

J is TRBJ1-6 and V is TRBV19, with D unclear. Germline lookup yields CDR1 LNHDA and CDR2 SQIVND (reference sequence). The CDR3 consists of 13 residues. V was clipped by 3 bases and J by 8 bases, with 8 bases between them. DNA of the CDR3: TGTGCCAGTAGTATCAGTACATATTCACCCCTCCACTTT. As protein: CASSISTYSPLHF.

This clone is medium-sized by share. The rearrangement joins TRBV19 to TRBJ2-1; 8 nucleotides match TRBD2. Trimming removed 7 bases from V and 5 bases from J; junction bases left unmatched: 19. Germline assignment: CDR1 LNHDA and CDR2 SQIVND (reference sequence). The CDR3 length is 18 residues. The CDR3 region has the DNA TGTGCCAGTACGAGGTCGGGTCGGGCGGGAGGTCGGGACAATGAGCAGTTCTTC. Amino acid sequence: CASTRSGRAGGRDNEQFF.

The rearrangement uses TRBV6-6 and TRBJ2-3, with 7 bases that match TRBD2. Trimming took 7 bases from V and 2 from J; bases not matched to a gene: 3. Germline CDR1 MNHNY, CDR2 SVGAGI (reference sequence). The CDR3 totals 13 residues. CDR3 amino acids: CASNRDYTDTQYF. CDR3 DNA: TGTGCCAGCAATCGGGACTACACAGATACGCAGTATTTT.

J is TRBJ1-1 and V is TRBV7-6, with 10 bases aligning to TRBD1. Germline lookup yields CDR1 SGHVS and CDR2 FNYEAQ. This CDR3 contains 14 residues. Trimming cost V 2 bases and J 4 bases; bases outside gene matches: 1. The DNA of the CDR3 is TGTGCCAGCAGCTTAAGGGACAGGGGCACTGAAGCTTTCTTT. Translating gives CASSLRDRGTEAFF.

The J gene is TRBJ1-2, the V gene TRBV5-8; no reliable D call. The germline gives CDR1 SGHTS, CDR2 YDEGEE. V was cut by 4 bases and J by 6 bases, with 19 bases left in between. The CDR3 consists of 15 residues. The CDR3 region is CASSHLSPGINGYTF. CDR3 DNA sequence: TGTGCCAGCAGCCACCTGAGCCCGGGGATTAATGGCTACACCTTC.

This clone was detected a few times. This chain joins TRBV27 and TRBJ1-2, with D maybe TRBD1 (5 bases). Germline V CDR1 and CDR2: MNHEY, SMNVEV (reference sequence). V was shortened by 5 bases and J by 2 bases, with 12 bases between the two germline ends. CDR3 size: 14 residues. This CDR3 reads CASSPRQRNYGYTF. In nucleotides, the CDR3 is TGTGCCAGCAGTCCACGACAGAGAAACTATGGCTACACCTTC.

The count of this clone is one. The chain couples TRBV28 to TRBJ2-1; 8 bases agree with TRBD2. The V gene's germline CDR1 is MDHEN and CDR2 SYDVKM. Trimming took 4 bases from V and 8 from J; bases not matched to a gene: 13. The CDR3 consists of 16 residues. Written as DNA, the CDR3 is TGTGCCAGCAGTTCCCCTGGGCGGGAGGCTCTGGATGAGCAGTTCTTC. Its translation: CASSSPGREALDEQFF.

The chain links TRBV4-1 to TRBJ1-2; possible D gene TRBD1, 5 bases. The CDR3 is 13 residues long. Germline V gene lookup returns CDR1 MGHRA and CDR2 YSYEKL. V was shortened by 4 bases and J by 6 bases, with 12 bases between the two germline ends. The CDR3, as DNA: TGCGCCAGCAGCCGCGTAGGAGGGGATGGCTACACCTTC. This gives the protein CASSRVGGDGYTF.

Here the CDR3 reads CASSLGHANTEAFF. CDR3 coding DNA: TGTGCCAGCAGCTTAGGGCATGCGAACACTGAAGCTTTCTTT. This chain joins TRBV7-2 and TRBJ1-1; no clear D. CDR3 length: 14 residues. Trimming shortened V by 1 base and J by 1 base, and 7 bases separated the two germline ends. Germline assignment: CDR1 SGHTA and CDR2 FQGNSA.

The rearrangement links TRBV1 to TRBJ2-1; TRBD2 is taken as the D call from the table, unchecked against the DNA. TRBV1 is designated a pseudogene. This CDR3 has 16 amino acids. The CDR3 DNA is TGCACCAGCAGCCAAAACTCTAGCGGGGGACACAATGAGCAGTTCTTC. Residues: CTSSQNSSGGHNEQFF.

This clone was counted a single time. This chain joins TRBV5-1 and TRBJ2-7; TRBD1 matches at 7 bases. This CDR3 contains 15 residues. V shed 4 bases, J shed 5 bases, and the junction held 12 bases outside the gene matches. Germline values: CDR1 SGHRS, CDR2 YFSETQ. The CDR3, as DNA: TGCGCCAGCAGCCCCAAAACAGGGGTAACCGACGAGCAGTACTTC. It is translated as CASSPKTGVTDEQYF.

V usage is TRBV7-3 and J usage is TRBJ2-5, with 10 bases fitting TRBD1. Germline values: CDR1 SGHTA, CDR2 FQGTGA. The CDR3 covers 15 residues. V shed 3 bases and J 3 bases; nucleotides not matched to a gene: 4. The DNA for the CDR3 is TGTGCCAGCAGCTTTCTAGGGACAGGGGAAGAGACCCAGTACTTC. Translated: CASSFLGTGEETQYF.

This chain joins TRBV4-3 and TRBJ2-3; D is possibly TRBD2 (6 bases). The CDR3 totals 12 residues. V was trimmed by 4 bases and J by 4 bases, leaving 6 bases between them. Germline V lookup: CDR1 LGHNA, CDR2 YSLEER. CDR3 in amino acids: CASSRDSDTQYF. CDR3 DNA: TGCGCCAGCAGCCGGGACTCAGATACGCAGTATTTT.

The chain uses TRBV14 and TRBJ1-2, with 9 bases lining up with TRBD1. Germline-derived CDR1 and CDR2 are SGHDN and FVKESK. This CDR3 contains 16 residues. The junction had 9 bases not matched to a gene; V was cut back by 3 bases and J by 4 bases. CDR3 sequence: CASSQGQGWNIYGYTF. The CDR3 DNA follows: TGTGCCAGCAGCCAGGGACAGGGTTGGAATATCTATGGCTACACCTTC.

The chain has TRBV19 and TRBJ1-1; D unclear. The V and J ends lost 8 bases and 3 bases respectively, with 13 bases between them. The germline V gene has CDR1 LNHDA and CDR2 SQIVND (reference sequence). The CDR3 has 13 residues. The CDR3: CASGKRRDTEAFF. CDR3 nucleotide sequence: TGTGCCAGTGGGAAAAGGCGGGACACTGAAGCTTTCTTT.